The T cell receptor beta chain under discussion was sequenced for a study of cytomegalovirus exposure and HLA in healthy donors. Regarding the study as a whole: V segments that were indistinguishable, TRBV6-2 and TRBV6-3 among them, were omitted from analysis.

The PCR made use of 60 Vbeta and 13 Jbeta primers. Some clones are missing from TCRdb's copy, which holds only in-frame ones; the method was immunoSEQ multiplex PCR. This repertoire includes roughly 80,000 clones. Germline CDR1 is MGHRA and CDR2 is YSYEKL. The CDR3 runs 16 residues. V was cut by 1 base and J by 2 bases, with 14 bases left in between. Comments on this clone: Its antigen remains unidentified.

The specimen sequenced was PBMCs. The source of this sequence is a girl aged 10 to 17 in good health and CMV-seropositive. The chain employs TRBV4-1 and TRBJ1-1; weak D call: TRBD1 (6 bases). Here the CDR3 reads CASSQGGQGPNTEAFF. The DNA of the CDR3 is TGCGCCAGCAGCCAAGGCGGCCAGGGGCCTAACACTGAAGCTTTCTTT.